These 9 T cell receptor beta chains came from one sample sequenced in a study of T cell responses to AZD1222 COVID-19 vaccine. Using immunoSEQ multiplex PCR, the repertoire was profiled, and TCRdb retains in-frame clones only, with some absent. Of about 89,000 clones listed, about nine tenths were seen once; the top ten hold 11%. Sequences were derived from peripheral blood, sampled 28 days after the second AZD1222 dose. These receptors were obtained from an adult who received the AZD1222 COVID-19 vaccine.

This clone is a singleton in its sample. The chain uses TRBV21-1 and TRBJ2-1; TRBD2, the D gene given by the table, was not confirmed from the DNA. TRBV21-1 is recorded as a pseudogene. This CDR3 region has 18 residues. The CDR3 coding sequence is TGTGCCAGCAGCAATCGGACTAGCGGGAGGGCCTGCTTGAATGAGCAGTTCTTC. Amino acids: CASSNRTSGRACLNEQFF.

The chain recombines TRBV11-2 with TRBJ2-5; TRBD1 matches at 7 bases. This CDR3 comprises 15 residues. Germline V CDR1 and CDR2: SGHAT, FQNNGV. Losses at the gene ends were 1 base for V and 4 bases for J; bases not matched to a gene: 6. CDR3 residues: CASSLVTGSRETQYF. The CDR3 coding sequence is TGTGCCAGCAGCTTAGTGACAGGGTCCAGAGAGACCCAGTACTTC.

The chain uses TRBV30 and TRBJ1-3, with unresolved D. With 3 bases removed from V and 0 bases from J, the gap between germline ends came to 15 bases. There are 16 residues in the CDR3. Germline-derived CDR1 and CDR2 are GTSNPN and SVGIG (reference sequence). The CDR3 nucleotides are TGTGCCTGGAGCGCTATTGGCCGGAGCTCTGGAAACACCATATATTTT. Protein product: CAWSAIGRSSGNTIYF.

The chain combines TRBV5-4 with TRBJ2-2; D might be TRBD1 (6 bases). The CDR3 length is 17 residues. Per germline, CDR1 SGHNT and CDR2 YYREEE (reference sequence). Trimming removed 2 bases from V and 2 bases from J, with 16 bases in between. The CDR3 DNA sequence: TGTGCCAGCAGCTTCGGAGCCGGGACAAGAAACACCGGGGAGCTGTTTTTT. Translating it yields CASSFGAGTRNTGELFF.

This clone has more than one count but fewer than ten. The chain combines TRBV19 with TRBJ1-1, with 7 bases that match TRBD1. Germline CDR1 and CDR2: LNHDA and SQIVND (reference sequence). The CDR3 has 13 amino acids. The trim removed 6 bases at V and 9 bases at J, leaving 10 bases unmatched. This chain's CDR3 is CASSPTGHEKAFF. The CDR3 region has the DNA TGTGCCAGTAGCCCGACAGGGCATGAAAAAGCTTTCTTT.

In this sample, this clone turned up a few times. V is TRBV2 and J is TRBJ1-5; D might be TRBD1 (5 bases). Germline CDR1 is SNHLY and CDR2 is FYNNEI. The germline V and J ends were trimmed by 10 bases and 7 bases, with 14 bases remaining between them. This CDR3 has 12 residues. The CDR3 DNA reads as TGTGCCACCGGCAGGGAAAGGCAGCCCCAGCATTTT. Translated, it gives CATGRERQPQHF.

As for this clone: Other nucleotide sequences in the sample specify the same CDR3. The genes are TRBV2 and TRBJ2-5, with a tentative D call TRBD2 (5 bases). The length of the CDR3 is 11 residues. V gave up 4 bases and J gave up 5 bases, with 5 bases separating them. CDR1 and CDR2 (germline): SNHLY, FYNNEI. Here the CDR3 DNA reads TGTGCCAGCAGTGGAGGGGAGACCCAGTACTTC. It translates to CASSGGETQYF. Looking up the rest from reference TRBV2 and TRBJ2-5 gives the full variable domain: EPEVTQTPSHQVTQMGQEVILRCVPISNHLYFYWYRQILGQKVEFLVSFYNNEISEKSEIFDDQFSVERPDGSNFTLKIRSTKLEDSAMYFCASSGGETQYFGPGTRLLVL.

This clone showed up just once. The chain links TRBV9 to TRBJ1-1; 7 positions match TRBD1. Germline V gene sequence: CDR1 SGDLS, CDR2 YYNGEE. J was trimmed by 1 base and V by 3 bases; bases with no gene match: 9. The CDR3 runs to 16 residues. The CDR3 loop is CASSDDREGSNTEAFF. CDR3 sequence (DNA): TGTGCCAGCAGCGATGACAGGGAGGGATCGAACACTGAAGCTTTCTTT.

The chain joins TRBV5-1 to TRBJ2-7, with D perhaps TRBD2 (7 bases). V dropped 0 bases and J dropped 8 bases, with 18 bases sitting between them. Germline V lookup: CDR1 SGHRS, CDR2 YFSETQ. The CDR3 contains 15 residues. The DNA for the CDR3 is TGCGCCAGCAGCTTGGCCGCCGGGGGGCCGGGGAAGCAGTACTTC. Protein: CASSLAAGGPGKQYF.